The 11 T cell receptor beta chains listed next were all sequenced from one sample in a study of T-cell memory formation after mild COVID-19. TCRdb reprocessed the 5' RACE reads with MiXCR, giving one entry per CDR3 protein. The sample contains hundreds of thousands of distinct CDR3 sequences, 20% to 25% of which appear only once. Sequencing was performed on PBMCs or a T cell subset sorted from them (not recorded which). The receptors derive from an adult woman who had mild COVID-19 (a few samples of this study predate the infection). Cell type and time point are not known.

In this sample, this clonotype turned up a few times. The chain couples TRBV12-3 or TRBV12-4 to TRBJ2-1; 9 nucleotides match TRBD2. After removal of 6 bases from V and 2 bases from J, the junction contained 11 bases not matched to a gene. The CDR3 covers 17 residues. The CDR3 nucleotides read TGTGCCAGCAGCCCCCTTAGCGGGAGCGAAACCTACAATGAGCAGTTCTTC. Translated: CASSPLSGSETYNEQFF.

The chain carries TRBV7-9 and TRBJ2-1; TRBD2 matches 13 bases. Unmatched junction bases numbered 9, after V lost 6 bases and J lost 4 bases. Germline V CDR1 and CDR2: SEHNR, FQNEAQ (reference sequence). The length of the CDR3 is 17 residues. The CDR3 region is CASRLLAGGPKYNEQFF. CDR3 nucleotides: TGTGCCAGCAGGCTACTAGCGGGGGGGCCGAAGTACAATGAGCAGTTCTTC. The whole variable domain, filled in from reference TRBV7-9 and TRBJ2-1, reads DTGVSQNPRHKITKRGQNVTFRCDPISEHNRLYWYRQTLGQGPEFLTYFQNEAQLEKSRLLSDRFSAERPKGSFSTLEIQRTEQGDSAMYLCASRLLAGGPKYNEQFFGPGTRLTVL.

In DNA form, the CDR3 reads TGCAGCGTTGAATCTGATTTCTCTGAAGCTTTCTTT. Protein sequence: CSVESDFSEAFF. The V and J genes are TRBV29-1 and TRBJ1-1; D is unclear. Trimming stripped 2 bases from V and 6 bases from J, with 10 bases between. Germline CDR1 and CDR2: SQVTM and ANQGSEA. This CDR3 contains 12 residues.

This clonotype was counted between two and nine times. The chain carries TRBV20-1 and TRBJ2-7; D could derive from TRBD1 or TRBD2 (5 bases each). V lost 0 bases to trimming and J lost 2 bases, with 11 bases between them. Germline-derived CDR1 and CDR2 are DFQATT and SNEGSKA (reference sequence). CDR3 size: 14 residues. The CDR3 DNA reads TGCAGTGCTAGAGATTCGGGACGCACCTACGAGCAGTACTTC. Translation gives CSARDSGRTYEQYF.

The chain joins TRBV9 to TRBJ1-4; D is perhaps TRBD1 (5 bases). CDR3 length equals 15 residues. Trimming shortened V by 2 bases and J by 7 bases, and 15 bases separated the two germline ends. Germline V lookup: CDR1 SGDLS, CDR2 YYNGEE. The CDR3 DNA is TGTGCCAGCAGCGTTGGGACGGTGGAGGGTGAAAAACTGTTTTTT. Protein sequence: CASSVGTVEGEKLFF.

The rearrangement uses TRBV13 and TRBJ1-6; the match to TRBD1 covers 8 bases. The V gene end was trimmed by 2 bases and the J gene end by 10 bases; junction bases not matched to a gene: 10. This CDR3 has 16 residues. CDR1 and CDR2 (germline): PRHDT, FYEKMQ (reference sequence). In DNA, the CDR3 is TGTGCCAGCAGCTTAATGACAGGGGCTTATGAATCACCCCTCCACTTT. It encodes CASSLMTGAYESPLHF.

This chain connects TRBV5-1 to TRBJ2-7, with TRBD2 matching 10 bases. CDR3 length equals 14 residues. Germline assignment: CDR1 SGHRS and CDR2 YFSETQ. With V trimmed by 3 bases and J by 6 bases, 6 bases remained unmatched. The CDR3 DNA reads as TGCGCCAGCAGCTACCAGCGGGAGGGCCTCGAGCAGTACTTC. Amino acids: CASSYQREGLEQYF.

J is TRBJ2-7 and V is TRBV29-1; 10 bases line up with TRBD1. The CDR3 extends over 13 amino acids. Trimming cost V 6 bases and J 3 bases; bases outside gene matches: 5. CDR1 SQVTM and CDR2 ANQGSEA come from the germline V gene. The CDR3 DNA follows: TGCAGCGTCCCGGGACAGGGGATCTACGAGCAGTACTTC. Translating it yields CSVPGQGIYEQYF.

This clonotype was observed a handful of times. This chain uses TRBV20-1 with TRBJ2-5; 10 nucleotides align to TRBD2. The CDR3 runs 15 residues. J was trimmed by 5 bases and V by 5 bases; bases with no gene match: 11. Per germline, CDR1 DFQATT and CDR2 SNEGSKA (reference sequence). For the CDR3, the DNA is TGCAGTGCTGGACGACTAGCGGGCGATATGGAGACCCAGTACTTC. It codes for CSAGRLAGDMETQYF.

As to this clonotype: A junction boundary mismatches the germline segment, possibly from a read error. The chain has TRBV14 and TRBJ2-3; D is unresolved. This CDR3 contains 11 residues. Germline V gene data show CDR1 as SGHDN and CDR2 as FVKESK. This CDR3 reads CASSHTHTQYF. The CDR3 nucleotides read TGTGCCAGCAGCCACACACATACGCAGTATTTT.

V is TRBV21-1 and J is TRBJ2-7; the table names TRBD2, a call not compared with the DNA. TRBV21-1 is a pseudogene segment. This CDR3 spans 15 amino acids. This chain's CDR3 is CASSVQSGGRYEQYF. The CDR3 DNA sequence: TGTGCCAGCAGCGTCCAGTCGGGGGGCCGTTACGAGCAGTACTTC.